Presented here are 27 T cell receptor beta chains from one specimen sequenced in a study of T cell responses to AZD1222 COVID-19 vaccine. Repertoires were generated with immunoSEQ multiplex PCR, while TCRdb's copy carries only in-frame clones and drops some. In all, the sample yields over 130,000 clones. The sequenced sample consisted of peripheral blood. The receptors were sampled from an adult in good health.

The V and J genes are TRBV6-5 and TRBJ2-7; possible D gene TRBD1, 6 bases. Trimming removed 7 bases at V and 1 base at J, with 17 bases between. Per the germline V gene, CDR1 is MNHEY and CDR2 is SVGAGI. The CDR3 is made up of 15 amino acids. CDR3: CASTPLDSISYEQYF. The CDR3 nucleotides read TGTGCCAGCACCCCCCTGGACAGCATATCCTACGAGCAGTACTTC.

This chain joins TRBV30 and TRBJ1-6, with D unresolved. Germline CDR1 is GTSNPN and CDR2 is SVGIG (reference sequence). V was shortened by 1 base and J by 6 bases, with 13 bases between the two germline ends. The CDR3 length is 15 residues. This chain's CDR3 is CAWSDHGGFNSPLHF. The CDR3 bases are TGTGCCTGGAGTGACCATGGCGGCTTTAATTCACCCCTCCACTTT. The full variable domain, completed using reference TRBV30 and TRBJ1-6, is SQTIHQWPATLVQPVGSPLSLECTVEGTSNPNLYWYRQAAGRGLQLLFYSVGIGQISSEVPQNLSASRPQDRQFILSSKKLLLSDSGFYLCAWSDHGGFNSPLHFGNGTRLTVT.

The chain recombines TRBV5-6 with TRBJ1-2, with 8 positions matching TRBD1. There are 17 residues in the CDR3. The V and J ends lost 4 bases and 6 bases, in that order; junction bases with no gene match: 17. Per the germline V gene, CDR1 is SGHDT and CDR2 is YYEEEE. CDR3 residues: CASSRKDRERMVDGYTF. The CDR3 bases are TGTGCCAGCAGCCGAAAGGACAGGGAGAGGATGGTTGATGGCTACACCTTC.

The V call is TRBV7-3, the J call TRBJ2-1, with D perhaps matching TRBD1 (6 bases). Germline V lookup: CDR1 SGHTA, CDR2 FQGTGA. Trimming pared 5 bases from V and 10 bases from J, leaving 15 bases between. CDR3 size: 13 residues. CDR3 protein: CASSPPGVREQFF. DNA for the CDR3: TGTGCCAGCAGCCCCCCAGGGGTCAGGGAGCAGTTCTTC.

The CDR3 DNA is TGTGCCAGCAGCGTAGATGGGACGGCAAATCAGCCCCAGCATTTT. Its translation is CASSVDGTANQPQHF. This chain uses TRBV9 with TRBJ1-5, with TRBD1 as a possible D gene (5 bases). In germline, CDR1 is SGDLS, CDR2 YYNGEE. The CDR3 spans 15 residues. V dropped 0 bases and J dropped 4 bases, with 11 bases sitting between them. Full variable domain (rest looked up from reference TRBV9 and TRBJ1-5): DSGVTQTPKHLITATGQRVTLRCSPRSGDLSVYWYQQSLDQGLQFLIQYYNGEERAKGNILERFSAQQFPDLHSELNLSSLELGDSALYFCASSVDGTANQPQHFGDGTRLSIL.

The J gene is TRBJ2-5, the V gene TRBV3-1 (or the pseudogene TRBV3-2); D remains ambiguous. Germline V lookup: CDR1 LGHDT, CDR2 YNNKEL (reference sequence). The V end lost 4 bases, the J end lost 5 bases, and 14 bases lay between the germline ends. The CDR3 is 14 amino acids. The CDR3 protein is CASSPIGPGETQYF. In DNA form, the CDR3 reads TGTGCCAGCAGCCCCATCGGTCCCGGGGAGACCCAGTACTTC.

The rearrangement uses TRBV29-1 and TRBJ1-1; unclear D gene. The germline gives CDR1 SQVTM, CDR2 ANQGSEA. This CDR3 comprises 14 residues. Trimming left V 1 base short and J 0 bases short, with 9 bases between. CDR3 sequence: CSVEGGQVNTEAFF. The DNA of the CDR3 is TGCAGCGTTGAAGGAGGGCAGGTGAACACTGAAGCTTTCTTT.

The chain joins TRBV6-5 to TRBJ1-2; D is ambiguous. The CDR3 extends over 14 amino acids. The germline V gene has CDR1 MNHEY and CDR2 SVGAGI. V was trimmed by 4 bases and J by 0 bases, leaving 9 bases between them. CDR3 amino acids: CASSLTWSNYGYTF. The DNA of the CDR3 is TGTGCCAGCAGTTTAACATGGTCTAACTATGGCTACACCTTC.

The V gene is TRBV5-1, the J gene TRBJ2-5; D might be TRBD2 (6 bases). The CDR3 contains 15 residues. V lost 4 bases, J lost 4 bases, and 17 bases lay in between. From germline, CDR1 is SGHRS and CDR2 YFSETQ. The CDR3 DNA reads TGCGCCAGCAGCACTTCAGTGGGGAGGACAGAGACCCAGTACTTC. This translates into CASSTSVGRTETQYF.

The J gene is TRBJ1-2, the V gene TRBV27; D might be TRBD1 (5 bases). Germline assignment: CDR1 MNHEY and CDR2 SMNVEV (reference sequence). The length of the CDR3 is 17 residues. V dropped 5 bases and J dropped 6 bases, with 25 bases sitting between them. The DNA for the CDR3 is TGTGCCAGCAGTAATCTTTGGGGACGTGACAGCGAAGATGGCTACACCTTC. It is translated as CASSNLWGRDSEDGYTF.

The genes are TRBV5-8 and TRBJ1-1, with 9 bases fitting TRBD1. The CDR3 is 14 amino acids. Losses at the gene ends were 2 bases for V and 6 bases for J; bases not matched to a gene: 5. Germline V gives CDR1 SGHTS, CDR2 YDEGEE. Written as DNA, the CDR3 is TGTGCCAGCAGCTTCCACAGGACAGGGGCTGAAGCTTTCTTT. This encodes CASSFHRTGAEAFF.

The chain combines TRBV3-1 (or the pseudogene TRBV3-2) with TRBJ2-2; no clear D. The CDR3 is made up of 13 amino acids. Germline values: CDR1 LGHDT, CDR2 YNNKEL (reference sequence). Trimming removed 2 bases at V and 4 bases at J, with 5 bases between. In nucleotides, the CDR3 is TGTGCCAGCAGCCAATTGGTCACCGGGGAGCTGTTTTTT. Protein sequence: CASSQLVTGELFF.

The chain couples TRBV6-2 or TRBV6-3 to TRBJ2-7; 7 bases are shared with TRBD1. This CDR3 is 13 amino acids long. V shed 5 bases, J shed 2 bases, and the junction held 3 bases outside the gene matches. Germline V CDR1 and CDR2: MNHEY, SVGEGT. The CDR3 nucleotides read TGTGCCAGCAGTCTAACAGGGGCCTACGAGCAGTACTTC. This sequence encodes CASSLTGAYEQYF.

This rearrangement joins TRBV7-8 to TRBJ1-4; D is unresolved. Trimming stripped 5 bases from V and 5 bases from J, with 15 bases between. Germline CDR1 SGHVS, CDR2 FQNEAQ. The CDR3 contains 15 residues. The CDR3 reads CASSLSGFPNEKLFF. As DNA, the CDR3 is TGTGCCAGCAGCCTTAGCGGGTTCCCAAATGAAAAACTGTTTTTT. The variable domain in full, completed from reference TRBV7-8 and TRBJ1-4, reads GAGVSQSPRYKVAKRGQDVALRCDPISGHVSLFWYQQALGQGPEFLTYFQNEAQLDKSGLPSDRFFAERPEGSVSTLKIQRTQQEDSAVYLCASSLSGFPNEKLFFGSGTQLSVL.

A remark on this clone: The identical CDR3 is also encoded by other nucleotide sequences in the sample. The gene calls are TRBV29-1 and TRBJ1-3; D gene uncertain. The V end lost 2 bases, the J end lost 4 bases, and 3 bases lay between the germline ends. CDR3 length: 11 amino acids. Germline assignment: CDR1 SQVTM and CDR2 ANQGSEA. The CDR3: CSVERGNTIYF. The CDR3 DNA sequence: TGCAGCGTTGAACGCGGAAACACCATATATTTT.

The chain carries TRBV3-1 (or the pseudogene TRBV3-2) and TRBJ1-2, with a weak D call TRBD1 (5 bases). Germline V gives CDR1 LGHDT, CDR2 YNNKEL (reference sequence). V was pared by 3 bases and J by 8 bases, with 10 bases between. The CDR3 sequence is 12 residues long. CDR3 coding DNA: TGTGCCAGCAGCCATAGGACAAAGGGCTACACCTTC. It yields the protein CASSHRTKGYTF.

This chain joins TRBV2 and TRBJ2-5; 10 nucleotides match TRBD2. Germline V gene data show CDR1 as SNHLY and CDR2 as FYNNEI. CDR3 length: 17 amino acids. With V trimmed by 7 bases and J by 2 bases, 13 bases remained unmatched. CDR3 in amino acids: CASMTPLAGALQETQYF. The CDR3 DNA follows: TGTGCCAGCATGACCCCTCTAGCGGGGGCCTTACAAGAGACCCAGTACTTC.

DNA for the CDR3: TGCGCCAGCAGCTATAACAGGGGTTCGGACTACGAGCAGTACTTC. Its protein is CASSYNRGSDYEQYF. The chain carries TRBV5-1 and TRBJ2-7, with 7 positions matching TRBD1. The J segment lost 3 bases and the V segment lost 3 bases, leaving 9 bases of the junction unmatched. This CDR3 is built from 15 residues. Germline lookup yields CDR1 SGHRS and CDR2 YFSETQ.

This chain links TRBV5-1 with TRBJ1-4; 11 nucleotides agree with TRBD1. V shed 0 bases, J shed 8 bases, and the junction held 6 bases outside the gene matches. Germline V gene lookup returns CDR1 SGHRS and CDR2 YFSETQ. The CDR3 is made up of 16 amino acids. The CDR3, as DNA: TGCGCCAGCAGCTTGGCCGGCGGGACAGGGGGGGAAAAACTGTTTTTT. This codes for CASSLAGGTGGEKLFF.

The chain is built from TRBV5-1 and TRBJ2-5, with 8 bases lining up with TRBD1. CDR3 length: 15 residues. CDR1 SGHRS and CDR2 YFSETQ come from the germline V gene. V was pared by 5 bases and J by 5 bases, with 11 bases of the junction left unmatched. CDR3: CASSLGTGPGETQYF. CDR3 DNA: TGCGCCAGCAGTTTAGGGACAGGCCCTGGGGAGACCCAGTACTTC.

This chain uses TRBV9 with TRBJ1-2, with a tentative D call TRBD1 (5 bases). This CDR3 has 13 amino acids. V was trimmed by 0 bases and J by 6 bases, leaving 9 bases between them. Per the germline V gene, CDR1 is SGDLS and CDR2 is YYNGEE. The chain's CDR3 is CASSVGRVDGYTF. The CDR3 nucleotides are TGTGCCAGCAGCGTAGGCAGGGTGGATGGCTACACCTTC.

The V gene is TRBV3-1 (or the pseudogene TRBV3-2), the J gene TRBJ1-4; 7 positions agree with TRBD1. V shed 0 bases and J 11 bases; nucleotides not matched to a gene: 9. This CDR3 spans 15 amino acids. Germline CDR1 and CDR2: LGHDT and YNNKEL (reference sequence). The CDR3 loop is CASSQDWDSLNKLFF. CDR3 in DNA: TGTGCCAGCAGCCAAGATTGGGACAGTTTGAACAAACTGTTTTTT.

The chain links TRBV4-1 to TRBJ2-1, with TRBD1 as a possible D gene (6 bases). Trimming pared 1 base from V and 6 bases from J, leaving 19 bases between. CDR1 is MGHRA and CDR2 is YSYEKL in the germline V gene. The CDR3 length is 17 residues. The chain's CDR3 is CASSQGSQGSGFNEQFF. CDR3 sequence (DNA): TGCGCCAGCAGCCAAGGTTCACAGGGATCGGGGTTCAATGAGCAGTTCTTC.

The rearrangement joins TRBV30 to TRBJ1-3; D gene uncertain. CDR3 length equals 13 residues. CDR1 and CDR2 from the germline V gene are GTSNPN and SVGIG (reference sequence). V lost 1 base and J 0 bases, leaving 4 bases between the germline ends. Here the CDR3 DNA reads TGTGCCTGGAGTGGACCCTCTGGAAACACCATATATTTT. It encodes CAWSGPSGNTIYF. The full variable domain, its missing parts supplied by reference TRBV30 and TRBJ1-3, is SQTIHQWPATLVQPVGSPLSLECTVEGTSNPNLYWYRQAAGRGLQLLFYSVGIGQISSEVPQNLSASRPQDRQFILSSKKLLLSDSGFYLCAWSGPSGNTIYFGEGSWLTVV.

J is TRBJ2-1 and V is TRBV19; the D gene is possibly TRBD2 (7 bases). CDR1 and CDR2 from the germline V gene are LNHDA and SQIVND (reference sequence). V gave up 9 bases and J gave up 10 bases, with 16 bases separating them. The CDR3 totals 12 residues. The CDR3 is CASSSGGLEQFF. In DNA, the CDR3 is TGTGCCAGCTCCTCGGGGGGCTTGGAGCAGTTCTTC.

The genes are TRBV19 and TRBJ1-2; D gene uncertain. This CDR3 has 14 amino acids. The V gene lost 0 bases and the J gene lost 2 bases, with 7 bases spanning the gap. Germline-derived CDR1 and CDR2 are LNHDA and SQIVND (reference sequence). CDR3 DNA: TGTGCCAGTAGTATAGACCAACAGAACTATGGCTACACCTTC. It yields the protein CASSIDQQNYGYTF.

The genes are TRBV5-4 and TRBJ2-1; no firm D call. The V end was cut by 4 bases, the J end by 1 base, with 15 bases between. CDR1 is SGHNT and CDR2 is YYREEE in the germline V gene (reference sequence). The CDR3 is 16 residues long. CDR3 sequence: CASSPFSMWSYNEQFF. CDR3 in DNA: TGTGCCAGCAGCCCCTTCTCTATGTGGTCCTACAATGAGCAGTTCTTC.